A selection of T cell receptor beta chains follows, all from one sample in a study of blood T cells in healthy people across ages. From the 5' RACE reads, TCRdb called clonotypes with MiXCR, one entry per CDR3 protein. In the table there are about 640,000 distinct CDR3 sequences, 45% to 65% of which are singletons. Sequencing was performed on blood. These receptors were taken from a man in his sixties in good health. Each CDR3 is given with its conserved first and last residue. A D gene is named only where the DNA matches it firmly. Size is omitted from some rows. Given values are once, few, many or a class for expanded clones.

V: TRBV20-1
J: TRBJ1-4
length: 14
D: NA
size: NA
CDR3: CSARDLGGGEKPFF
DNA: TGCAGTGCTAGAGATCTGGGCGGCGGTGAAAAACCGTTTTTT

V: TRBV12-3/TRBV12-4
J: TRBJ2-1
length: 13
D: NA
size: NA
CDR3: CASSSRGVDEQFF
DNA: TGTGCCAGCAGTTCCCGGGGTGTAGATGAGCAGTTCTTC

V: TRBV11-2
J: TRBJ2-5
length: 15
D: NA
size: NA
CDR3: CACTLNIGSQETQYF
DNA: TGTGCCTGCACCTTGAACATAGGTTCCCAAGAGACCCAGTACTTC

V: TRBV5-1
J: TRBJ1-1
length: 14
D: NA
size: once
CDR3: CASSPAWGGTEAFF
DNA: TGCGCCAGCAGCCCGGCCTGGGGGGGAACTGAAGCTTTCTTT

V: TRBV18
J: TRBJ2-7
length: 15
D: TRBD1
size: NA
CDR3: CASSPAGGQGYEQYF
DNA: TGTGCCAGCTCACCAGCTGGGGGACAGGGCTACGAGCAGTACTTC

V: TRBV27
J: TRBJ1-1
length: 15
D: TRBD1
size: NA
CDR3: CASSLFGTGNTEAFF
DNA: TGTGCCAGCAGTTTATTCGGGACAGGGAACACTGAAGCTTTCTTT

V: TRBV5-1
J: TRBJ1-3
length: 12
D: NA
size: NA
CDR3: CASRELGNTIYF
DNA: TGCGCCAGCAGGGAGCTTGGAAACACCATATATTTT

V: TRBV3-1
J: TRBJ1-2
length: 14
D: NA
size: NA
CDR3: CASSQTTGNYGYTF
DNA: TGTGCCAGCAGCCAGACCACAGGAAACTATGGCTACACCTTC

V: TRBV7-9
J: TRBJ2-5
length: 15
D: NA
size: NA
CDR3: CASSLTGSLVETQYF
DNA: TGTGCCAGCAGCCTAACCGGGAGTTTGGTTGAGACCCAGTACTTC

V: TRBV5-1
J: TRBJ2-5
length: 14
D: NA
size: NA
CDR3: CASSRDGIQETQYF
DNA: TGCGCCAGCAGCCGGGACGGGATTCAAGAGACCCAGTACTTC

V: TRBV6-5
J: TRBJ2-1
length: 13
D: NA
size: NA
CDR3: CASSYSIGREQFF
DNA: TGTGCCAGCAGTTACTCGATAGGTAGGGAGCAGTTCTTC

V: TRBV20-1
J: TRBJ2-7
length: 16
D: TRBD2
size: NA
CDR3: CSAWTSGGAMVYEQYF
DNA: TGCAGTGCCTGGACTAGCGGGGGGGCTATGGTCTACGAGCAGTACTTC

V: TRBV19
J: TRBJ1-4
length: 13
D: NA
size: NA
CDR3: CASSGGSNEKLFF
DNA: TGTGCCAGTAGTGGGGGGTCTAATGAAAAACTGTTTTTT

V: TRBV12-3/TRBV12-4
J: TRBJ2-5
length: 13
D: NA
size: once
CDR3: CASSPPYRETQYF
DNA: TGTGCCAGCAGTCCGCCTTACCGGGAGACCCAGTACTTC

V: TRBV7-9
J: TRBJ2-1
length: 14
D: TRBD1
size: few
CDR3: CASRYRQGRNEQFF
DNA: TGTGCCAGCAGGTACCGACAGGGTAGGAATGAGCAGTTCTTC

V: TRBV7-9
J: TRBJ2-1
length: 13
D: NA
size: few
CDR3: CASSLALVNEQFF
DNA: TGTGCCAGCAGCTTAGCGTTGGTCAATGAGCAGTTCTTC

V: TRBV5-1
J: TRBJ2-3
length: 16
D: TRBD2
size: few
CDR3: CASSSGLAGGGYTQYF
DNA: TGCGCCAGCAGCTCCGGACTAGCGGGGGGCGGATATACGCAGTATTTT

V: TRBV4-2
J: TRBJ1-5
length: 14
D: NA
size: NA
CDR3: CASSQDMGNQPQHF
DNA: TGTGCCAGCAGCCAAGATATGGGCAATCAGCCCCAGCATTTT

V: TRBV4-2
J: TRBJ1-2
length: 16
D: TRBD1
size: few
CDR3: CASSQESGGGNYGYTF
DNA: TGTGCCAGCAGCCAAGAGTCAGGGGGAGGGAACTATGGCTACACCTTC

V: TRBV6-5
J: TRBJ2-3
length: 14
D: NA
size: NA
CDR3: CASSYNQGSDTQYF
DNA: TGTGCCAGCAGTTATAACCAGGGCTCAGATACGCAGTATTTT

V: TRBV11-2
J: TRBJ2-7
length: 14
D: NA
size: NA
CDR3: CASSPQRSSYEQYF
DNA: TGTGCCAGCAGCCCCCAGAGGAGCTCCTACGAGCAGTACTTC

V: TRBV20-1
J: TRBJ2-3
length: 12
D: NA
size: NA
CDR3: CSARDFGHTQYF
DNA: TGCAGTGCTAGAGATTTCGGACATACGCAGTATTTT

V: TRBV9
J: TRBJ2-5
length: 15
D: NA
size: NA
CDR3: CASSAAGIGGETQYF
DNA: TGTGCCAGCAGCGCCGCCGGGATTGGGGGGGAGACCCAGTACTTC

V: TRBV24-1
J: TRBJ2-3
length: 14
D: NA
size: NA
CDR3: CATSDPGTTDTQYF
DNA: TGTGCCACCAGTGACCCCGGGACTACAGATACGCAGTATTTT

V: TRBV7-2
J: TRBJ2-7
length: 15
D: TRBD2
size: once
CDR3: CASSLIWGGSYEQYF
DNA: TGTGCCAGCAGCTTAATATGGGGGGGCTCCTACGAGCAGTACTTC

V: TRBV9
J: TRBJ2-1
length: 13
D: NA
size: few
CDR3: CASSDSGFGEQFF
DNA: TGTGCCAGCAGCGATTCTGGCTTCGGGGAGCAGTTCTTC

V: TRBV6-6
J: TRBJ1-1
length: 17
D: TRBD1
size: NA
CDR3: CASSYPGTGSVNTEAFF
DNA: TGTGCCAGCAGTTACCCTGGGACAGGGTCGGTGAACACTGAAGCTTTCTTT

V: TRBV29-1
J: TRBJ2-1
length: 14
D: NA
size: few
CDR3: CSVEPGAVYNEQFF
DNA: TGCAGCGTCGAGCCAGGGGCTGTTTACAATGAGCAGTTCTTC

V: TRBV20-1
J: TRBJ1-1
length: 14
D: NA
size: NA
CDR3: CSARDPGEGTEAFF
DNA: TGCAGTGCTAGAGATCCAGGGGAGGGCACTGAAGCTTTCTTT

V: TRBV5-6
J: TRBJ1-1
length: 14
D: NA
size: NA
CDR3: CASSGDVGGTEAFF
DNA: TGTGCCAGCAGCGGAGATGTCGGGGGCACTGAAGCTTTCTTT

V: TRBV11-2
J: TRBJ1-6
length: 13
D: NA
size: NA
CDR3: CASSPSEYSPLHF
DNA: TGTGCCAGCAGCCCCAGCGAATATTCACCCCTCCACTTT

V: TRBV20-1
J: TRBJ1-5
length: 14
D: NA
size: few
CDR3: CSARVGMGNQPQHF
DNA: TGCAGTGCTAGAGTCGGGATGGGCAATCAGCCCCAGCATTTT

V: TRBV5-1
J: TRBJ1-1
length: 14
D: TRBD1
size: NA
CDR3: CASSLRTGETEAFF
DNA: TGCGCCAGCAGCTTACGGACAGGGGAGACTGAAGCTTTCTTT

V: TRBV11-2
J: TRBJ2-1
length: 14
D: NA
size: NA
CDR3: CASSWASEYNEQFF
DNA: TGTGCCAGCAGCTGGGCTAGTGAGTACAATGAGCAGTTCTTC

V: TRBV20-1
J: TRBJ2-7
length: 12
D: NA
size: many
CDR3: CSAGTPSYEQYF
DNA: TGCAGTGCCGGGACGCCCTCCTACGAGCAGTACTTC

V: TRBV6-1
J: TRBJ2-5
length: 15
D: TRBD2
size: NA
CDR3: CASRVAGGYQETQYF
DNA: TGTGCCAGCAGAGTAGCGGGGGGGTACCAAGAGACCCAGTACTTC

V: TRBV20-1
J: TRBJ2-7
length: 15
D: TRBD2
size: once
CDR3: CSARDPGLAGYEQYF
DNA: TGCAGTGCTAGAGATCCGGGACTAGCGGGGTACGAGCAGTACTTC

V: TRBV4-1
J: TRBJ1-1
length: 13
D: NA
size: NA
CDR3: CASRQDREVEAFF
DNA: TGCGCCAGCAGACAGGACAGAGAGGTGGAAGCTTTCTTT

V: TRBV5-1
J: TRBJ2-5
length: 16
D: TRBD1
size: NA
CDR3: CASSLQGQGEGETQYF
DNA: TGCGCCAGCAGCTTGCAGGGACAGGGGGAAGGCGAGACCCAGTACTTC

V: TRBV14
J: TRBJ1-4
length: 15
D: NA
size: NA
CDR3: CASSQDSGSNEKLFF
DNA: TGTGCCAGCAGCCAAGATAGTGGGTCTAATGAAAAACTGTTTTTT

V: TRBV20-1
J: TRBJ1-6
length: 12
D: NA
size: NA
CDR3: CSASTGDSPLHF
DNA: TGCAGTGCTAGCACGGGGGATTCACCCCTCCACTTT

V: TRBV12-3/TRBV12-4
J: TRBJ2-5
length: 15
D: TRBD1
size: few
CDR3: CASSRQGAVQETQYF
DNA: TGTGCCAGCAGTAGACAGGGGGCTGTTCAAGAGACCCAGTACTTC

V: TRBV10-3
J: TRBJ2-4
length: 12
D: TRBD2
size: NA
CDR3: CATGLAENIQYF
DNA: TGTGCCACCGGACTAGCGGAAAACATTCAGTACTTC

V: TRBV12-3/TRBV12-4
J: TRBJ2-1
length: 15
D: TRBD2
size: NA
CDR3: CASSLGTSGADEQFF
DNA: TGTGCCAGCAGCCTCGGGACTAGCGGGGCCGATGAGCAGTTCTTC